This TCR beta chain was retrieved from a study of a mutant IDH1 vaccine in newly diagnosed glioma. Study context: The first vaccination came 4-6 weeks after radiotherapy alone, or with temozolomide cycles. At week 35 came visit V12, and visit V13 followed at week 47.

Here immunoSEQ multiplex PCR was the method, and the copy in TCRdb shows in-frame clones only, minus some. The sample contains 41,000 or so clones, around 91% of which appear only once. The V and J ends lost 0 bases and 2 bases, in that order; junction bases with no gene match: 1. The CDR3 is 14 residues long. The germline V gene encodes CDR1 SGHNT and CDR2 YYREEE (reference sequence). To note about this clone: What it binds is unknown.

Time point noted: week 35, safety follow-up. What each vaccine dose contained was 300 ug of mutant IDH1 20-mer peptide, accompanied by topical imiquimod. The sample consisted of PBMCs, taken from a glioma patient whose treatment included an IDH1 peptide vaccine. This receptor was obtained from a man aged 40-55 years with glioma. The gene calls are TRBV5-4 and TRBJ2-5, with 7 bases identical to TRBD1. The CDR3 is CASSLDRGQETQYF. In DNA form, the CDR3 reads TGTGCCAGCAGCTTGGACAGGGGACAAGAGACCCAGTACTTC.